What follows are 22 T cell receptor beta chains derived from one specimen sequenced in a study of T-cell reconstitution after alpha-beta-depleted transplantation in children. TCRbeta library construction was performed incorporating unique molecular identifiers. TCRdb fed the PCR reads into MiXCR, producing one record per CDR3 protein. The sample holds roughly 500,000 distinct CDR3 sequences, approximately 13% seen once. Sequencing was performed on PBMCs from the stem cell graft donor, taken from the stem cell graft. The receptors originated from a human donor who donated a stem cell graft to a child with combined immunodeficiency.

There are many counts of this clonotype. This chain uses TRBV20-1 with TRBJ2-1; no firm D call. This CDR3 has 13 amino acids. Germline CDR1 DFQATT, CDR2 SNEGSKA (reference sequence). The V and J ends lost 3 bases and 7 bases respectively, with 13 bases between them. The CDR3 nucleotides read TGCAGTGCTAGTAAGGGTTCTTGGAATGAGCAGTTCTTC. Translated: CSASKGSWNEQFF.

This clonotype was seen a few times. The chain combines TRBV6-1 with TRBJ1-6; no firm D call. Germline CDR1 reads MNHNS; CDR2 reads SASEGT. V was shortened by 2 bases and J by 9 bases, with 8 bases between the two germline ends. This CDR3 spans 13 amino acids. CDR3 coding DNA: TGTGCCAGCAGTGAATTGGGGATTTCACCCCTCCACTTT. It yields the protein CASSELGISPLHF.

In its sample, this clonotype was seen a few times. The V call is TRBV29-1, the J call TRBJ1-5; D might be TRBD1 (6 bases). Looked up from germline, CDR1 is SQVTM and CDR2 is ANQGSEA. The CDR3 runs 12 residues. Trimming shortened V by 4 bases and J by 4 bases, and 8 bases separated the two germline ends. The CDR3 DNA reads as TGCAGCGTTGGAGGGGGGAATCAGCCCCAGCATTTT. Translated, it gives CSVGGGNQPQHF.

This clonotype was seen more than once but under ten times. The V and J genes are TRBV6-1 and TRBJ2-1; 13 bases fit TRBD2. Germline V CDR1 and CDR2: MNHNS, SASEGT. The CDR3 spans 13 residues. J gave up 14 bases and V 5 bases, and 6 bases lay outside the gene matches. The CDR3 protein is CASSRTSGREEFF. The CDR3 DNA sequence: TGTGCCAGCAGTAGGACTAGCGGGAGAGAGGAGTTCTTC.

This clonotype was seen more than once but under ten times. This sequence joins TRBV29-1 and TRBJ1-1; no reliable D call. V was trimmed by 3 bases and J by 0 bases, leaving 8 bases between them. The CDR3 loop spans 13 amino acids. The germline CDR1 and CDR2 sequences are SQVTM and ANQGSEA. For the CDR3, the DNA is TGCAGCGTTGACTGGCCGATGAACACTGAAGCTTTCTTT. Its translation is CSVDWPMNTEAFF.

This clonotype was seen only a few times. This chain joins TRBV21-1 and TRBJ2-7; TRBD1, the table's D call, was not compared with the DNA. TRBV21-1 is given as a pseudogene. The CDR3 is 14 amino acids. The CDR3 sequence is CASSKGRSGDEQYF. For the CDR3, the DNA is TGTGCCAGCAGCAAAGGGCGGTCCGGGGACGAGCAGTACTTC.

This clonotype occurred many times. The chain has TRBV9 and TRBJ1-1; 7 bases are shared with TRBD1. V was clipped by 3 bases and J by 4 bases; unmatched bases: 3. The germline gives CDR1 SGDLS, CDR2 YYNGEE. The CDR3 is 13 residues long. The CDR3 loop reads CASSEQGSTEAFF. The CDR3 DNA follows: TGTGCCAGCAGCGAACAGGGGAGCACTGAAGCTTTCTTT. Supplemented by reference TRBV9 and TRBJ1-1, the full variable domain reads DSGVTQTPKHLITATGQRVTLRCSPRSGDLSVYWYQQSLDQGLQFLIQYYNGEERAKGNILERFSAQQFPDLHSELNLSSLELGDSALYFCASSEQGSTEAFFGQGTRLTVV.

This clonotype was seen at least ten times. The rearrangement uses TRBV12-3 or TRBV12-4 and TRBJ1-1, with unresolved D. The V end was cut by 3 bases, the J end by 7 bases, with 12 bases between. This CDR3 is built from 13 residues. The CDR3 reads CASSFYRSDEAFF. CDR3 DNA sequence: TGTGCCAGCAGTTTTTATCGCTCGGATGAAGCTTTCTTT.

The rearrangement links TRBV5-1 to TRBJ2-7, with 12 bases lining up with TRBD1. The CDR3 spans 17 residues. J lost 2 bases, V lost 3 bases, and 9 bases had no gene match. CDR1 and CDR2 from the germline V gene are SGHRS and YFSETQ. The chain's CDR3 is CASSSGTGGPQTYEQYF. CDR3 bases: TGCGCCAGCAGCTCCGGGACAGGGGGCCCACAAACCTACGAGCAGTACTTC.

This clonotype appeared many times. The V call is TRBV9, the J call TRBJ2-1, with TRBD2 identical over 9 bases. CDR1 and CDR2 from the germline V gene are SGDLS and YYNGEE. With 0 bases clipped from V and 8 bases from J, the junction kept 6 bases outside the gene matches. The CDR3 has 15 amino acids. CDR3 residues: CASSVGLAVLDEQFF. In nucleotides, the CDR3 is TGTGCCAGCAGCGTAGGACTAGCGGTGCTCGATGAGCAGTTCTTC.

V and J are TRBV7-9 and TRBJ2-7; tentative D call: TRBD2 (5 bases). This CDR3 spans 14 amino acids. The germline V gene encodes CDR1 SEHNR and CDR2 FQNEAQ (reference sequence). Trimming cost V 2 bases and J 2 bases, with 10 bases left between them. The CDR3 is CASSLPGNPYEQYF. CDR3 nucleotides: TGTGCCAGCAGCTTACCGGGAAACCCCTACGAGCAGTACTTC. The full variable domain, its missing parts supplied by reference TRBV7-9 and TRBJ2-7, is DTGVSQNPRHKITKRGQNVTFRCDPISEHNRLYWYRQTLGQGPEFLTYFQNEAQLEKSRLLSDRFSAERPKGSFSTLEIQRTEQGDSAMYLCASSLPGNPYEQYFGPGTRLTVT.

In this sample, this clonotype turned up a few times. V usage is TRBV5-1 and J usage is TRBJ2-7; D is ambiguous. Germline CDR1 is SGHRS and CDR2 is YFSETQ. V was cut by 0 bases and J by 3 bases, with 16 bases left in between. The CDR3 runs 16 residues. The CDR3 sequence is CASSLDSAAPYYEQYF. CDR3 DNA sequence: TGCGCCAGCAGCTTGGATTCGGCAGCTCCTTACTACGAGCAGTACTTC.

This clonotype was counted ten times or more. V usage is TRBV27 and J usage is TRBJ2-5, with D perhaps TRBD2 (7 bases). The CDR3 is made up of 15 amino acids. Between the trimmed V and J ends, which lost 3 bases and 5 bases, there was a span of 16 bases. Per the germline V gene, CDR1 is MNHEY and CDR2 is SMNVEV (reference sequence). DNA of the CDR3: TGTGCCAGCAGTTTGACGGGGGGCTGGGAGGAGACCCAGTACTTC. Its translation is CASSLTGGWEETQYF.

This clonotype was detected only a few times. V gene TRBV4-3 combines with J gene TRBJ1-3, with D perhaps TRBD1 (6 bases). The CDR3 sequence is 14 residues long. CDR1 and CDR2 from the germline V gene are LGHNA and YSLEER. Trimming pared 3 bases from V and 4 bases from J, leaving 10 bases between. The CDR3 here is CASSHAGQGNTIYF. CDR3 coding DNA: TGCGCCAGCAGCCATGCGGGACAAGGAAACACCATATATTTT.

This clonotype was seen at least ten times. The rearrangement links TRBV15 to TRBJ2-2; TRBD1 or TRBD2 may be the D gene (5 bases each). Trimming took off 5 bases at V and 0 bases at J, with 10 bases between the two ends. The CDR3 length is 15 residues. CDR1 and CDR2 from the germline V gene are LNHNV and YYDKDF (reference sequence). CDR3 protein: CATSGDGSNTGELFF. DNA of the CDR3: TGTGCCACCAGCGGGGACGGTTCGAACACCGGGGAGCTGTTTTTT.

This clonotype has at least ten counts. The CDR3 reads CASRKDSHEQYF. CDR3 DNA: TGTGCCAGCAGAAAGGACAGCCACGAGCAGTACTTC. The genes are TRBV6-1 and TRBJ2-7, with D possibly matching TRBD1 (6 bases). V lost 6 bases and J 5 bases, leaving 11 bases between the germline ends. The CDR3 extends over 12 amino acids. CDR1 is MNHNS and CDR2 is SASEGT in the germline V gene.

This chain joins TRBV4-3 and TRBJ2-5; D is tentatively TRBD1 or TRBD2 (5 bases each). The V gene's germline CDR1 is LGHNA and CDR2 YSLEER. V gave up 1 base and J gave up 7 bases, with 16 bases separating them. The CDR3 length is 15 residues. The CDR3 loop reads CASSQGRGAYGTQYF. DNA of the CDR3: TGCGCCAGCAGCCAAGGTAGAGGGGCGTACGGGACCCAGTACTTC.

This clonotype has just a few counts. The chain uses TRBV6-2 or TRBV6-3 and TRBJ1-5; D uncertain. The CDR3 is made up of 15 amino acids. CDR1 and CDR2 from the germline V gene are MNHEY and SVGEGT. Trimming took off 5 bases at V and 2 bases at J, with 13 bases between the two ends. The CDR3 sequence: CASSRTALGNQPQHF. CDR3 sequence (DNA): TGTGCCAGCAGTCGGACGGCCTTGGGCAATCAGCCCCAGCATTTT.

This clonotype was seen a few times. The chain employs TRBV7-9 and TRBJ1-5; 11 bases match TRBD1. With 5 bases clipped from V and 1 base from J, the junction kept 4 bases outside the gene matches. CDR3 length equals 16 residues. Germline CDR1 SEHNR, CDR2 FQNEAQ (reference sequence). The CDR3 DNA is TGTGCCAGCAGCCTTGGGACAGGGGGAAGCAATCAGCCCCAGCATTTT. This translates into CASSLGTGGSNQPQHF. Complete variable domain (other parts from reference TRBV7-9 and TRBJ1-5): DTGVSQNPRHKITKRGQNVTFRCDPISEHNRLYWYRQTLGQGPEFLTYFQNEAQLEKSRLLSDRFSAERPKGSFSTLEIQRTEQGDSAMYLCASSLGTGGSNQPQHFGDGTRLSIL.

In this sample, this clonotype turned up a few times. The chain is built from TRBV9 and TRBJ2-1; D is unresolved. Trimming removed 0 bases at V and 3 bases at J, with 10 bases between. CDR3 size: 15 residues. CDR1 SGDLS and CDR2 YYNGEE come from the germline V gene. CDR3 coding DNA: TGTGCCAGCAGCGTAGCCGGGTCAGGCTACAATGAGCAGTTCTTC. Its translation is CASSVAGSGYNEQFF.

This chain uses TRBV7-2 with TRBJ1-2, with a tentative D call TRBD1 (5 bases). Germline CDR1 is SGHTA and CDR2 is FQGNSA. This CDR3 is built from 18 residues. Trimming left V 0 bases short and J 4 bases short, with 21 bases between. This chain's CDR3 is CASSLARSGPSTFYGYTF. The CDR3 DNA sequence: TGTGCCAGCAGCTTAGCGCGTTCGGGGCCATCTACTTTCTATGGCTACACCTTC.

This clonotype was observed a handful of times. V is TRBV30 and J is TRBJ2-5; D is possibly TRBD2 (5 bases). From germline, CDR1 is GTSNPN and CDR2 SVGIG (reference sequence). The CDR3 runs to 11 residues. Trimming stripped 5 bases from V and 2 bases from J, with 6 bases between. CDR3 region: CAWGLQETQYF. CDR3 nucleotide sequence: TGTGCCTGGGGACTGCAAGAGACCCAGTACTTC.